The 20 T cell receptor beta chains reported below all come from one sample, sequenced in a study of T cell changes during pregnancy in multiple sclerosis. Assay used: immunoSEQ multiplex PCR; TCRdb lists only in-frame clones, some missing. The sample contains more than 55,000 clones, roughly 90% of which appear only once. The sample was peripheral blood, taken after pregnancy. The receptors were gathered from a female donor in good health, enrolled as a control in a pregnancy study.

The chain carries TRBV11-2 and TRBJ2-2; 10 nucleotides agree with TRBD2. Germline lookup yields CDR1 SGHAT and CDR2 FQNNGV. CDR3 length equals 17 residues. The V gene end was trimmed by 5 bases and the J gene end by 7 bases; junction bases not matched to a gene: 13. The CDR3 region is CASSVPGLAFRGGELFF. CDR3 nucleotides: TGTGCCAGCAGCGTACCGGGACTAGCGTTCAGGGGCGGGGAGCTGTTTTTT.

The chain uses TRBV7-2 and TRBJ1-2; D might be TRBD1 (5 bases). The CDR3 contains 14 residues. V lost 1 base to trimming and J lost 8 bases, with 14 bases between them. Germline CDR1 is SGHTA and CDR2 is FQGNSA. CDR3 in amino acids: CASSLVGPMGGYTF. In DNA, the CDR3 is TGTGCCAGCAGCTTAGTGGGGCCAATGGGAGGCTACACCTTC.

The chain is built from TRBV7-9 and TRBJ2-5; TRBD1 is a possible D gene (6 bases). CDR3 length: 13 residues. The germline V gene has CDR1 SEHNR and CDR2 FQNEAQ (reference sequence). Trimming cost V 5 bases and J 2 bases, with 9 bases left between them. Here the CDR3 reads CASSRTEQETQYF. The CDR3, as DNA: TGTGCCAGCAGCCGGACAGAACAAGAGACCCAGTACTTC.

The genes are TRBV4-2 and TRBJ1-1, with unresolved D. This CDR3 has 15 amino acids. CDR1 and CDR2 (germline): LGHNA, YNFKEQ. The V end was cut by 2 bases, the J end by 3 bases, with 13 bases between. DNA for the CDR3: TGTGCCAGCAGCCAATACGCAGCCGAGGACACTGAAGCTTTCTTT. It yields the protein CASSQYAAEDTEAFF.

The chain is built from TRBV5-3 and TRBJ2-2; 9 positions agree with TRBD1. TRBV5-3 is reported as an ORF; its role is uncertain. This CDR3 is 16 amino acids long. V shed 4 bases, J shed 1 base, and the junction held 5 bases outside the gene matches. The CDR3 DNA reads as TGTGCCAGAAGCCCCCGACAGGGGGTGAACACCGGGGAGCTGTTTTTT. This translates into CARSPRQGVNTGELFF.

This chain uses TRBV10-2 with TRBJ1-3; D is ambiguous. The CDR3 has 13 residues. Germline values: CDR1 WSHSY, CDR2 SAAADI. V was clipped by 6 bases and J by 4 bases, with 10 bases between them. CDR3 loop: CASRETVGNTIYF. As DNA, the CDR3 is TGCGCCAGCAGGGAGACGGTGGGAAACACCATATATTTT.

The chain employs TRBV21-1 and TRBJ2-2; TRBD1 is the table's D call and was not checked against the DNA. TRBV21-1 constitutes a pseudogene. The CDR3 loop spans 22 amino acids. The CDR3 sequence: CASSKQDLVRGPGTGGTGELFF. The DNA for the CDR3 is TGTGCCAGCAGCAAACAGGATCTAGTTAGAGGACCCGGGACAGGGGGAACCGGGGAGCTGTTTTTT.

V and J are TRBV5-5 and TRBJ2-2, with TRBD2 matching 8 bases. The length of the CDR3 is 16 residues. Trimming took 2 bases from V and 5 from J; bases not matched to a gene: 8. Per the germline V gene, CDR1 is SGHKS and CDR2 is YYEKEE (reference sequence). CDR3 in DNA: TGTGCCAGCAGCTTAACCGGGACTAGTAATACCGGGGAGCTGTTTTTT. As protein: CASSLTGTSNTGELFF.

The rearrangement joins TRBV28 to TRBJ2-7; TRBD1 matches 10 bases. The V gene end was trimmed by 11 bases and the J gene end by 3 bases; junction bases not matched to a gene: 10. CDR3 size: 14 residues. In germline, CDR1 is MDHEN, CDR2 SYDVKM. This CDR3 reads CAESRTGGIYEQYF. As DNA, the CDR3 is TGTGCCGAGTCTAGGACAGGGGGTATCTACGAGCAGTACTTC. The full variable domain, completed using reference TRBV28 and TRBJ2-7, is DVKVTQSSRYLVKRTGEKVFLECVQDMDHENMFWYRQDPGLGLRLIYFSYDVKMKEKGDIPEGYSVSREKKERFSLILESASTNQTSMYLCAESRTGGIYEQYFGPGTRLTVT.

The CDR3 nucleotides are TGCAGCGTTGGGGGCGGAGAAACCTACGAGCAGTACTTC. The encoded protein is CSVGGGETYEQYF. The chain links TRBV29-1 to TRBJ2-7; TRBD1 might be the D (5 bases). V lost 4 bases and J 2 bases, leaving 12 bases between the germline ends. There are 13 residues in the CDR3. The germline V gene encodes CDR1 SQVTM and CDR2 ANQGSEA.

The chain employs TRBV6-5 and TRBJ1-5, with no clear D. V shed 2 bases and J shed 9 bases, with 11 bases lying between them. The CDR3 contains 13 residues. From germline, CDR1 is MNHEY and CDR2 SVGAGI. The DNA of the CDR3 is TGTGCCAGCAGTTACGGGAGGGAGTGGCCCCAGCATTTT. This gives the protein CASSYGREWPQHF.

The chain links TRBV5-1 to TRBJ2-1, with 8 positions matching TRBD1. The V gene's germline CDR1 is SGHRS and CDR2 YFSETQ. This CDR3 comprises 15 residues. V shed 3 bases, J shed 8 bases, and the junction held 10 bases outside the gene matches. The DNA of the CDR3 is TGCGCCAGCAGCTCCCGTGGGGACAGGTTTCATGAGCAGTTCTTC. It specifies CASSSRGDRFHEQFF.

The V and J genes are TRBV10-3 and TRBJ2-7, with TRBD1 as a possible D gene (7 bases). From germline, CDR1 is ENHRY and CDR2 SYGVKD. This CDR3 contains 20 residues. The germline V and J ends were trimmed by 4 bases and 7 bases, with 35 bases remaining between them. The CDR3 here is CAISGNPGGTADSGVIEQYF. The CDR3 region has the DNA TGTGCCATCAGTGGTAATCCAGGGGGGACAGCCGACTCCGGGGTAATAGAGCAGTACTTC.

V usage is TRBV5-4 and J usage is TRBJ2-5, with a possible D match to TRBD2 (5 bases). Germline values: CDR1 SGHNT, CDR2 YYREEE (reference sequence). This CDR3 is 14 amino acids long. V lost 0 bases and J 3 bases, leaving 9 bases between the germline ends. CDR3 protein: CASSLAGWEETQYF. The CDR3 DNA follows: TGTGCCAGCAGCTTGGCGGGATGGGAAGAGACCCAGTACTTC.

The rearrangement joins TRBV10-2 to TRBJ2-7; D possibly corresponds to TRBD2 (6 bases). Trimming pared 8 bases from V and 2 bases from J, leaving 22 bases between. This CDR3 contains 16 residues. Germline CDR1 and CDR2: WSHSY and SAAADI. CDR3 bases: TGCGCCAGCGCACGAGATTTGAGCGGGCGAGCCTACGAGCAGTACTTC. Translated: CASARDLSGRAYEQYF.

V is TRBV5-1 and J is TRBJ2-3; 11 bases line up with TRBD2. This CDR3 contains 18 residues. Germline V gene sequence: CDR1 SGHRS, CDR2 YFSETQ. Trimming cost V 4 bases and J 4 bases; bases outside gene matches: 14. The CDR3 protein is CASSNPGLAVPSADTQYF. Here the CDR3 DNA reads TGCGCCAGCAGCAATCCGGGACTAGCGGTCCCGTCCGCAGATACGCAGTATTTT.

The chain carries TRBV6-4 and TRBJ2-2, with D unresolved. The CDR3 is made up of 14 amino acids. CDR1 MRHNA and CDR2 SNTAGT come from the germline V gene. V was cut by 0 bases and J by 7 bases, with 9 bases left in between. The CDR3 sequence is CASSDSADNGELFF. The CDR3 nucleotides read TGTGCCAGCAGTGACTCGGCGGATAACGGGGAGCTGTTTTTT.

CDR3 sequence: CASSDWYEAGELFF. DNA of the CDR3: TGTGCCAGCAGTGACTGGTACGAGGCCGGGGAGCTGTTTTTT. The chain uses TRBV6-4 and TRBJ2-2, with unresolved D. The CDR3 runs to 14 residues. Trimming removed 1 base from V and 6 bases from J, with 9 bases in between. CDR1 MRHNA and CDR2 SNTAGT come from the germline V gene.

This chain joins TRBV5-5 and TRBJ2-7; tentative D call: TRBD1 (6 bases). Trimming shortened V by 6 bases and J by 7 bases, and 20 bases separated the two germline ends. Per germline, CDR1 SGHKS and CDR2 YYEKEE (reference sequence). This CDR3 contains 14 residues. The DNA for the CDR3 is TGTGCCAGCAAGATAGGGCAGGGGCAGGAGGAGCAGTACTTC. It translates to CASKIGQGQEEQYF.

J is TRBJ1-1 and V is TRBV7-9; 7 bases agree with TRBD1. The CDR3 consists of 14 residues. Germline CDR1 SEHNR, CDR2 FQNEAQ (reference sequence). Trimming removed 5 bases from V and 11 bases from J; junction bases left unmatched: 14. The CDR3 protein is CASSVRDRVISAFF. As DNA, the CDR3 is TGTGCCAGCAGCGTCCGAGACAGGGTAATCTCGGCTTTCTTT. Supplemented by reference TRBV7-9 and TRBJ1-1, the full variable domain reads DTGVSQNPRHKITKRGQNVTFRCDPISEHNRLYWYRQTLGQGPEFLTYFQNEAQLEKSRLLSDRFSAERPKGSFSTLEIQRTEQGDSAMYLCASSVRDRVISAFFGQGTRLTVV.